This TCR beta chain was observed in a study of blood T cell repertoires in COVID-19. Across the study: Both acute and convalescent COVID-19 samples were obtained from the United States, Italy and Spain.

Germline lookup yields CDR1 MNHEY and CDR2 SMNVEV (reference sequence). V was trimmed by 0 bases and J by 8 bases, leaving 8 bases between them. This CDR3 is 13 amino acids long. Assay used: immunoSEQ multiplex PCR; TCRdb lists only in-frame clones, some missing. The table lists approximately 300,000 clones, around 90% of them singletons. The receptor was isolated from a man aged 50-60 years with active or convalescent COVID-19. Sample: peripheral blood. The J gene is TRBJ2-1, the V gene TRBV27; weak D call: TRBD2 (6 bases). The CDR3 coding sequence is TGTGCCAGCAGTTTATCGCGGGGCTATGAGCAGTTCTTC. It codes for CASSLSRGYEQFF.